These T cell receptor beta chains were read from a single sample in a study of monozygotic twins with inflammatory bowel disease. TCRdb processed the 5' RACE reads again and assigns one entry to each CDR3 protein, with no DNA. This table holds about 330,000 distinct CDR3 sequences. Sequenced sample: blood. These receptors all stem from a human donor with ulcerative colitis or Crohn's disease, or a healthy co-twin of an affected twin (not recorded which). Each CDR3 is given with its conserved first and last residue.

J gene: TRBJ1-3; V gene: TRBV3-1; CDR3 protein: CASSQEDYWVRSGNTIYF
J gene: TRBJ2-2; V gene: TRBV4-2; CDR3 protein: CASSQEVRLAPNTGELFF
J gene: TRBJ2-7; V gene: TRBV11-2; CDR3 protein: CASSLVSGTGTTYEQYF
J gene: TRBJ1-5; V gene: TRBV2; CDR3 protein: CASSPRGMGSYQPQHF
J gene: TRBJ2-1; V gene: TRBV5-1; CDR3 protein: CASGREGTSYNEQFF
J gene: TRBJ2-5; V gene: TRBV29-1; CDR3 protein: CSVDYRGQTQYF
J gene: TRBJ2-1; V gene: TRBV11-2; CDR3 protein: CASSPILAGGAEQFF
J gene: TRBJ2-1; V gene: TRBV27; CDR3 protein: CASSLLPSGRRSGNEQFF
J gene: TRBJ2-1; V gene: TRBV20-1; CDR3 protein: CSARGTSGARNIYNEQFF
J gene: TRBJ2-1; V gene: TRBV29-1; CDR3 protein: CSVEGNGHNEQFF
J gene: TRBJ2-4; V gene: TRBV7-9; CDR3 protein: CASSLEGLAKNIQYF
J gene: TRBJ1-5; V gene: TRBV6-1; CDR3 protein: CATTWVGQGSNQPQHF
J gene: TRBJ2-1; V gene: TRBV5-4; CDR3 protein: CASSRQAGPYNEQFF
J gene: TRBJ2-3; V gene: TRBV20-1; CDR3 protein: CSASRLAGMGADTQYF
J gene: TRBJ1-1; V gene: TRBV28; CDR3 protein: CASAPGGGPEAFF
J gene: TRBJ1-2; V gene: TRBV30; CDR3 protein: CAWSVINYGYTF
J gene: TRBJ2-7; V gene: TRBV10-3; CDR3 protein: CAISDSGGIYEQYF
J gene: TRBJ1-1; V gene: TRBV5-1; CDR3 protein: CASSLYGPNTEAFF
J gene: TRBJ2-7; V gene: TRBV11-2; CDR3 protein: CASSLDRYEQYF
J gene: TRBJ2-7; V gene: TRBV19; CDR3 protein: CASSIGGATSYEQYF
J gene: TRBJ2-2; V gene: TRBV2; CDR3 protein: CASRTTGSAGELFF
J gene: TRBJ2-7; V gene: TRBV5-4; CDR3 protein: CASSLPGGASYEQYF
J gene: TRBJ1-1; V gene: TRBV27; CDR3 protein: CASSFTGARAFF
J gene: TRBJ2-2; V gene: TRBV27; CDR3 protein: CASSHGRANTGELFF
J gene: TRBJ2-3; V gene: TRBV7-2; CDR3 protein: CASSNAYRTDTQYF
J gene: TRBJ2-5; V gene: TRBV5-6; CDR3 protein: CASSVGWDSETQYF
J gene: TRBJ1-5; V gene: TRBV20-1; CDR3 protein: CSAKNQEGYQPQHF
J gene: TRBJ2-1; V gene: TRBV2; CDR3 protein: CASSADSTNEQFF
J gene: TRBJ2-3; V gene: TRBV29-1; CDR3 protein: CSVALREVDTQCF
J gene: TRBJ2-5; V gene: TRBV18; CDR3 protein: CASSPGVQETQYF
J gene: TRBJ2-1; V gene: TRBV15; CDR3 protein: CATSRSASGLPVQFF
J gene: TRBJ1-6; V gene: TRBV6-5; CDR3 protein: CASRYQPTGGGSPLHF
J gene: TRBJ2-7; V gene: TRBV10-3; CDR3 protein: CAISSLGTRASGVSYEQYF
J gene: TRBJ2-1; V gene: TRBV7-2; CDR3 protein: CASSRQADNEQFF
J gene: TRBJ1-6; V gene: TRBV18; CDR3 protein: CASSQAGGDNSPLHF
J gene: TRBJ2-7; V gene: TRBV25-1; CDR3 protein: CASSVTGRIYEQYF
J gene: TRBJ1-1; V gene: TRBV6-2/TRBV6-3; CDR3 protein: CASSYPQRRGLVAEAFF
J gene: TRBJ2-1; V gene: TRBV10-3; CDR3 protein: CAIRSGVSTNEQFF